This T cell receptor beta chain was retrieved from a study of CD8 T cells in ankylosing spondylitis. Study-level points and caveats: CD8+ cells made up the disease-linked clones, which were relatively rare in peripheral blood.

Remarks on this clonotype: The antigen is undetermined.

Using quantitative 5'-RACE with molecular barcodes, the authors made TCR beta libraries. Each CDR3 protein gets one entry after TCRdb re-called the 5' RACE reads with MiXCR. The sample includes about 340,000 distinct CDR3 sequences, about 14% of them seen just once. Sequencing was performed on blood, either unsorted or a sorted T cell fraction (not recorded which). The receptor's source is a male donor with ankylosing spondylitis or in good health (not recorded which).

The CDR3 reads CSAPAREEDEQFF. The CDR3 nucleotides are TGCAGTGCCCCCGCGCGGGAGGAGGATGAGCAGTTCTTC. V and J are TRBV20-1 and TRBJ2-1; TRBD2 matches at 8 bases. V shed 6 bases and J 8 bases; nucleotides not matched to a gene: 9. The CDR3 is 13 residues long. Germline assignment: CDR1 DFQATT and CDR2 SNEGSKA (reference sequence).